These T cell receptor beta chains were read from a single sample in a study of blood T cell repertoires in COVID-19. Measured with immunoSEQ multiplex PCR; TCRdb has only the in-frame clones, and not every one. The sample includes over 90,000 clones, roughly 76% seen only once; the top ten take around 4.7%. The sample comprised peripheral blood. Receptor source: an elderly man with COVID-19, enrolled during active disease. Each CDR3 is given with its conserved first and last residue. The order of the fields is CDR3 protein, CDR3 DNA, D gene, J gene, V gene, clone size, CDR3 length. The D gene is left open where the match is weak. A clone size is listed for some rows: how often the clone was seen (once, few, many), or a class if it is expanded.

CDR3: CASSAPLTGDYGYTF; DNA: TGTGCCAGCAGCGCGCCCCTGACAGGGGACTATGGCTACACCTTC; D: TRBD1; J: TRBJ1-2; V: TRBV9; size: .; length: 15
CDR3: CASSAEKTGISGYTF; DNA: TGTGCCAGCAGTGCCGAGAAAACAGGGATCTCTGGCTACACCTTC; D: .; J: TRBJ1-2; V: TRBV28; size: .; length: 15
CDR3: CASRRTGGDTEAFF; DNA: TGTGCCAGCAGGAGGACAGGGGGCGACACTGAAGCTTTCTTT; D: TRBD1; J: TRBJ1-1; V: TRBV2; size: .; length: 14
CDR3: CASSHPSGTGYYNSPLHF; DNA: TGTGCCAGCTCACATCCTTCCGGGACAGGGTATTATAATTCACCCCTCCACTTT; D: TRBD1; J: TRBJ1-6; V: TRBV18; size: .; length: 18
CDR3: CASSSPFPAGNTIYF; DNA: TGTGCCAGCAGTTCCCCCTTTCCAGCTGGAAACACCATATATTTT; D: .; J: TRBJ1-3; V: TRBV28; size: .; length: 15
CDR3: CAIRRASGGEETQYF; DNA: TGTGCCATCAGAAGGGCTAGCGGGGGGGAAGAGACCCAGTACTTC; D: TRBD2; J: TRBJ2-5; V: TRBV10-3; size: .; length: 15
CDR3: CASRVGTGASYNEQFF; DNA: TGCGCCAGCAGGGTGGGGACAGGGGCTTCTTACAATGAGCAGTTCTTC; D: TRBD1; J: TRBJ2-1; V: TRBV5-1; size: .; length: 16
CDR3: CSVGTGVYQPQHF; DNA: TGCAGCGTTGGGACAGGGGTGTATCAGCCCCAGCATTTT; D: TRBD1; J: TRBJ1-5; V: TRBV29-1; size: .; length: 13
CDR3: CASSARTLTSTDTQYF; DNA: TGCGCCAGCAGCGCCAGGACACTAACCAGCACAGATACGCAGTATTTT; D: .; J: TRBJ2-3; V: TRBV5-1; size: .; length: 16
CDR3: CASSDSNYYGKWETQYF; DNA: TGTGCCAGCAGTGACTCGAATTACTACGGGAAGTGGGAGACCCAGTACTTC; D: .; J: TRBJ2-5; V: TRBV6-4; size: once; length: 17
CDR3: CASRETSDRTYEQYF; DNA: TGCGCCAGCAGGGAAACCTCGGACAGGACCTACGAGCAGTACTTC; D: TRBD1; J: TRBJ2-7; V: TRBV23-1; size: .; length: 15
CDR3: CASSHISGSSYNSPLHF; DNA: TGTGCCAGCTCACATATCAGCGGAAGCTCCTATAATTCACCCCTCCACTTT; D: .; J: TRBJ1-6; V: TRBV18; size: .; length: 17
CDR3: CASSLIGGDLGNEQFF; DNA: TGTGCCAGCAGCTTAATTGGGGGGGACCTTGGAAATGAGCAGTTCTTC; D: TRBD2; J: TRBJ2-1; V: TRBV7-3; size: few; length: 16
CDR3: CASKRDSGAANYGYTF; DNA: TGTGCCAGTAAGCGTGATTCAGGGGCGGCTAACTATGGCTACACCTTC; D: .; J: TRBJ1-2; V: TRBV19; size: .; length: 16
CDR3: CASSLTGFSSYNSPLHF; DNA: TGTGCCAGCAGCCTGACGGGTTTTAGCTCCTATAATTCACCCCTCCACTTT; D: .; J: TRBJ1-6; V: TRBV5-8; size: .; length: 17
CDR3: CASSLARLNTEAFF; DNA: TGTGCCAGCAGCTTAGCCAGGTTGAACACTGAAGCTTTCTTT; D: .; J: TRBJ1-1; V: TRBV7-9; size: .; length: 14
CDR3: CASSPDRGKGTQYF; DNA: TGCGCCAGCAGTCCAGACAGGGGAAAGGGGACCCAGTACTTC; D: TRBD1; J: TRBJ2-5; V: TRBV10-1; size: .; length: 14
CDR3: CASSEALGTGFTF; DNA: TGTGCCAGCAGTGAAGCGCTGGGGACAGGCTTCACCTTC; D: TRBD1; J: TRBJ1-2; V: TRBV2; size: .; length: 13
CDR3: CASSLDVRQGLGDTQYF; DNA: TGTGCCAGCAGCTTAGACGTCAGACAGGGTCTGGGAGATACGCAGTATTTT; D: TRBD1; J: TRBJ2-3; V: TRBV11-2; size: few; length: 17
CDR3: CASSRDSAQPQHF; DNA: TGTGCCAGCAGCCGGGACAGCGCTCAGCCCCAGCATTTT; D: TRBD1; J: TRBJ1-5; V: TRBV5-4; size: few; length: 13
CDR3: CASSQQGWGNSPLHF; DNA: TGTGCCAGCAGTCAACAGGGATGGGGCAATTCACCCCTCCACTTT; D: .; J: TRBJ1-6; V: TRBV2; size: few; length: 15
CDR3: CASSGTGRMNTEAFF; DNA: TGTGCCAGCAGCGGGACCGGGAGGATGAACACTGAAGCTTTCTTT; D: .; J: TRBJ1-1; V: TRBV2; size: .; length: 15
CDR3: CASSRLRGFAGELFF; DNA: TGTGCCAGCAGTCGGCTCAGGGGCTTTGCCGGGGAGCTGTTTTTT; D: .; J: TRBJ2-2; V: TRBV27; size: .; length: 15
CDR3: CASSFQGPSGNTIYF; DNA: TGTGCCAGCAGCTTTCAGGGCCCCTCTGGAAACACCATATATTTT; D: .; J: TRBJ1-3; V: TRBV7-6; size: .; length: 15
CDR3: CASSFSQGFNQPQHF; DNA: TGTGCCAGCAGCTTCTCGCAGGGTTTCAATCAGCCCCAGCATTTT; D: .; J: TRBJ1-5; V: TRBV5-5; size: .; length: 15
CDR3: CASSLGGANTGELFF; DNA: TGTGCTAGCAGCTTAGGAGGAGCGAACACCGGGGAGCTGTTTTTT; D: .; J: TRBJ2-2; V: TRBV7-7; size: once; length: 15
CDR3: CASSYTSGGTGELFF; DNA: TGTGCCAGCAGCTATACTAGCGGGGGGACCGGGGAGCTGTTTTTT; D: TRBD2; J: TRBJ2-2; V: TRBV7-9; size: .; length: 15
CDR3: CASSLKGYAGSNQPQHF; DNA: TGTGCCAGCAGTTTAAAGGGTTACGCGGGTAGCAATCAGCCCCAGCATTTT; D: .; J: TRBJ1-5; V: TRBV27; size: few; length: 17
CDR3: CASGGSDRDTQYF; DNA: TGTGCCAGCGGCGGGAGTGATAGAGATACGCAGTATTTT; D: TRBD2; J: TRBJ2-3; V: TRBV14; size: .; length: 13
CDR3: CATSNSGRVADTQYF; DNA: TGTGCCACCAGTAATAGCGGGAGAGTCGCAGATACGCAGTATTTT; D: TRBD2; J: TRBJ2-3; V: TRBV24-1; size: .; length: 15
CDR3: CASSPWTGLTYEQYF; DNA: TGTGCCAGCAGCCCATGGACAGGGCTGACCTACGAGCAGTACTTC; D: TRBD1; J: TRBJ2-7; V: TRBV11-2; size: few; length: 15
CDR3: CASKQRGDYTDTQYF; DNA: TGTGCCAGCAAGCAGCGGGGGGATTACACAGATACGCAGTATTTT; D: TRBD2; J: TRBJ2-3; V: TRBV2; size: once; length: 15
CDR3: CAWSVGRATSTEAFF; DNA: TGTGCCTGGAGTGTAGGCAGGGCGACGAGCACTGAAGCTTTCTTT; D: .; J: TRBJ1-1; V: TRBV30; size: .; length: 15
CDR3: CASSRAIAGGVDTQYF; DNA: TGTGCCAGCAGCCGAGCCATAGCGGGGGGAGTGGATACGCAGTATTTT; D: TRBD2; J: TRBJ2-3; V: TRBV4-2; size: .; length: 16
CDR3: CASSYSRDRGDYEQYF; DNA: TGTGCCAGCAGTTACTCGAGGGACAGGGGTGACTACGAGCAGTACTTC; D: TRBD1; J: TRBJ2-7; V: TRBV6-5; size: .; length: 16
CDR3: CASSWGVGTGELFF; DNA: TGTGCCAGCAGCTGGGGGGTTGGCACCGGGGAGCTGTTTTTT; D: .; J: TRBJ2-2; V: TRBV7-2; size: once; length: 14
CDR3: CASSLGQGVHEQYF; DNA: TGTGCCAGCAGCTTGGGACAGGGAGTCCACGAGCAGTACTTC; D: TRBD1; J: TRBJ2-7; V: TRBV7-8; size: .; length: 14
CDR3: CAWRVTGSTYGYTF; DNA: TGTGCCTGGAGGGTTACAGGGAGTACCTATGGCTACACCTTC; D: .; J: TRBJ1-2; V: TRBV30; size: .; length: 14
CDR3: CASSASGREHYYGYTF; DNA: TGTGCCAGCTCAGCTAGCGGACGGGAGCACTACTATGGCTACACCTTC; D: .; J: TRBJ1-2; V: TRBV18; size: .; length: 16
CDR3: CATSGGTGGYYEQYF; DNA: TGTGCCACCAGCGGGGGGACAGGGGGATACTACGAGCAGTACTTC; D: TRBD1; J: TRBJ2-7; V: TRBV15; size: .; length: 15
CDR3: CASSSPGQNTEAFF; DNA: TGCGCCAGCAGCTCCCCGGGACAGAACACTGAAGCTTTCTTT; D: .; J: TRBJ1-1; V: TRBV5-1; size: once; length: 14
CDR3: CASSQTGGFYEQYF; DNA: TGTGCCAGCAGTCAAACAGGGGGCTTCTACGAGCAGTACTTC; D: TRBD1; J: TRBJ2-7; V: TRBV6-5; size: .; length: 14
CDR3: CAISVSRDRPQHF; DNA: TGTGCCATCAGTGTATCCCGGGACAGACCCCAGCATTTT; D: TRBD1; J: TRBJ1-5; V: TRBV10-3; size: .; length: 13
CDR3: CASSQETVNTEAFF; DNA: TGTGCCAGCAGCCAGGAGACAGTGAACACTGAAGCTTTCTTT; D: .; J: TRBJ1-1; V: TRBV14; size: .; length: 14
CDR3: CASSLDRGGLYGYTF; DNA: TGCGCCAGCAGCTTGGATCGAGGGGGCCTCTATGGCTACACCTTC; D: TRBD1; J: TRBJ1-2; V: TRBV5-1; size: .; length: 15
CDR3: CSVVASGRNEQFF; DNA: TGCAGCGTTGTGGCTAGCGGGAGGAATGAGCAGTTCTTC; D: TRBD2; J: TRBJ2-1; V: TRBV29-1; size: .; length: 13
CDR3: CASSSAGTENEKLFF; DNA: TGTGCCAGCAGCTCAGCGGGGACCGAGAATGAAAAACTGTTTTTT; D: .; J: TRBJ1-4; V: TRBV9; size: .; length: 15
CDR3: CASSLTGGVLETQYF; DNA: TGTGCCAGCAGCTTAACTGGCGGGGTATTGGAGACCCAGTACTTC; D: .; J: TRBJ2-5; V: TRBV7-3; size: .; length: 15
CDR3: CASRGLASGGELFF; DNA: TGTGCCAGCAGAGGACTAGCGTCTGGCGGGGAGCTGTTTTTT; D: TRBD2; J: TRBJ2-2; V: TRBV6-4; size: .; length: 14
CDR3: CASSLGRLRRSGTEAFF; DNA: TGTGCCAGCAGCTTAGGGCGTCTACGGAGGTCGGGCACTGAAGCTTTCTTT; D: .; J: TRBJ1-1; V: TRBV11-2; size: .; length: 17
CDR3: CASSQGLAGESSYNEQFF; DNA: TGTGCCAGCAGCCAAGGACTAGCGGGAGAGAGCTCCTACAATGAGCAGTTCTTC; D: TRBD2; J: TRBJ2-1; V: TRBV7-6; size: few; length: 18
CDR3: CASSYPTGHSNQPQHF; DNA: TGTGCCAGCAGTTATCCGACAGGTCATAGCAATCAGCCCCAGCATTTT; D: .; J: TRBJ1-5; V: TRBV6-2/TRBV6-3; size: .; length: 16
CDR3: CASSLAGQGFNEQFF; DNA: TGTGCCAGCAGCTTAGCCGGACAGGGCTTCAATGAGCAGTTCTTC; D: TRBD1; J: TRBJ2-1; V: TRBV7-2; size: .; length: 15
CDR3: CASSATGSKYYEQYF; DNA: TGTGCCAGCAGTGCGACAGGGAGCAAGTACTACGAGCAGTACTTC; D: TRBD1; J: TRBJ2-7; V: TRBV27; size: .; length: 15
CDR3: CASGPRAGGTDTQYF; DNA: TGTGCTAGTGGCCCCAGGGCTGGGGGCACAGATACGCAGTATTTT; D: .; J: TRBJ2-3; V: TRBV12-5; size: few; length: 15
CDR3: CASHDREFPYEQYF; DNA: TGTGCCAGCCACGACAGGGAATTTCCCTACGAGCAGTACTTC; D: TRBD1; J: TRBJ2-7; V: TRBV2; size: few; length: 14
CDR3: CAWSGTPYYGYTF; DNA: TGTGCCTGGAGCGGGACACCCTACTATGGCTACACCTTC; D: .; J: TRBJ1-2; V: TRBV30; size: .; length: 13